What follows describes a single TCR beta chain. Its antigen is as yet unknown. This sample is drawn from a study of shared clonotypes between healthy human individuals. The junction had 9 bases not matched to a gene; V was cut back by 5 bases and J by 7 bases. The CDR3 runs to 14 residues. Per the germline V gene, CDR1 is MDHEN and CDR2 is SYDVKM. The input for sorted-subset replicate PCRs was 200 ng DNA, some 30,000 T cell genomes. The table came from immunoSEQ multiplex PCR; TCRdb's copy has only in-frame clones and leaves some out. The top ten clones hold about 0.37% of a sample with 2 million to 2.5 million clones, just over 90% of them seen once. Whole-study results and caveats: Rarefaction gave evidence that sorted-subset sequencing remained incomplete despite large depth. Memory subsets had estimated richness that was generally smaller than that of naive subsets.

Source material: naive CD4+ T cells from PBMCs. Subset of the sample: CD45RA+ positively selected. This clonotype was sampled from a man between 18 and 35 years old in good health. Some clones in this sample may be carry-over from other donors' samples. The chain couples TRBV28 to TRBJ2-5; 8 bases match TRBD2. CDR3 in amino acids: CASSATGRGVTQYF. The CDR3 DNA reads as TGTGCCAGCAGTGCTACAGGGCGGGGGGTGACCCAGTACTTC.